This TCR beta chain was found in a study of blood T cells in healthy people across ages. Overall study: Template switching recovered approximately one barcoded beta molecule for every two T cells.

Next came a second PCR, run for roughly 6 to 11 cycles, which used a sample-barcoded 5' primer along with a J-beta primer mix. Each CDR3 protein gets one entry after TCRdb re-called the 5' RACE reads with MiXCR. The sample lists 730,000 or so distinct CDR3 sequences, roughly 45% occurring once. The CDR3 covers 16 residues. Germline assignment: CDR1 SEHNR and CDR2 FQNEAQ (reference sequence). Trimming took 7 bases from V and 0 from J, leaving 13 bases between them. Each donor gave around 9.3 milliliters of peripheral blood. The specimen was blood. This rearrangement joins TRBV7-9 to TRBJ2-6; TRBD1 is a possible D gene (6 bases). The origin of this receptor is a woman in her sixties or seventies in good health. The CDR3 bases are TGTGCCAGCACCACAGGGTTTGGCTCTGGGGCCAACGTCCTGACTTTC. The encoded protein is CASTTGFGSGANVLTF. The full variable domain, rest sourced from reference TRBV7-9 and TRBJ2-6, is DTGVSQNPRHKITKRGQNVTFRCDPISEHNRLYWYRQTLGQGPEFLTYFQNEAQLEKSRLLSDRFSAERPKGSFSTLEIQRTEQGDSAMYLCASTTGFGSGANVLTFGAGSRLTVL.